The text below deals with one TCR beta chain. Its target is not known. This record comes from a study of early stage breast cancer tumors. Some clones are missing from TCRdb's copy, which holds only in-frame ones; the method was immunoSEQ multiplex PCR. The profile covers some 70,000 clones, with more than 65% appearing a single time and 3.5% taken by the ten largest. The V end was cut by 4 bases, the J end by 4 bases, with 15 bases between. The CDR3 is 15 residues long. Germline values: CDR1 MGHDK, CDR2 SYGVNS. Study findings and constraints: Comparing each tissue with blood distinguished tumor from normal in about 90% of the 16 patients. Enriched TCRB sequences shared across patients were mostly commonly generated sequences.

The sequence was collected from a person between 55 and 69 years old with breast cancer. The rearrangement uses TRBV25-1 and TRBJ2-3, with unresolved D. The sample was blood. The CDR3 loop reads CASSGALGFSDTQYF. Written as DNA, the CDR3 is TGTGCCAGCAGTGGTGCTCTGGGATTTTCAGATACGCAGTATTTT.